Each of the 18 T cell receptor beta chains below was sequenced from the same sample in a study of T-cell memory formation after mild COVID-19. TCRdb re-called the 5' RACE reads through MiXCR, storing one row per CDR3 protein. The sample lists about half a million distinct CDR3 sequences; 18% were seen once. The sample taken for sequencing was PBMCs or a T cell subset sorted from them (not recorded which). These receptors all come from an adult woman who had mild COVID-19 (a few samples of this study predate the infection). Cell type and time point are not known.

The J gene is TRBJ2-1, the V gene TRBV5-1, with TRBD1 as a possible D gene (6 bases). The V gene's germline CDR1 is SGHRS and CDR2 YFSETQ. The CDR3 is 13 residues long. Trimming shortened V by 4 bases and J by 6 bases, and 11 bases separated the two germline ends. CDR3: CASSRTGSNEQFF. In DNA, the CDR3 is TGCGCCAGCAGCCGAACAGGGAGCAATGAGCAGTTCTTC.

The chain links TRBV5-1 to TRBJ1-2; D may be TRBD1 (5 bases). Trimming cost V 0 bases and J 5 bases, with 11 bases left between them. Germline V gene sequence: CDR1 SGHRS, CDR2 YFSETQ. CDR3 size: 14 residues. The CDR3 DNA follows: TGCGCCAGCAGCTTGGACGGCAGGGAGTATGGCTACACCTTC. This codes for CASSLDGREYGYTF. Using reference TRBV5-1 and TRBJ1-2 for the parts outside the CDR3, the full variable domain is KAGVTQTPRYLIKTRGQQVTLSCSPISGHRSVSWYQQTPGQGLQFLFEYFSETQRNKGNFPGRFSGRQFSNSRSEMNVSTLELGDSALYLCASSLDGREYGYTFGSGTRLTVV.

This clonotype was counted only a few times. The CDR3 sequence is CACLQGSSYGYTF. The CDR3 bases are TGTGCCTGCCTACAGGGGAGTAGCTATGGCTACACCTTC. J is TRBJ1-2 and V is TRBV30, with TRBD1 matching over 7 bases. V shed 6 bases and J 4 bases; nucleotides not matched to a gene: 8. This CDR3 contains 13 residues. CDR1 and CDR2 (germline): GTSNPN, SVGIG (reference sequence).

In DNA, the CDR3 is TGCAGCGTCCATGGACAGGGGGCAAGTAACTATGGCTACACCTTC. It yields the protein CSVHGQGASNYGYTF. The rearrangement links TRBV29-1 to TRBJ1-2; the match to TRBD1 covers 11 bases. The CDR3 sequence is 15 residues long. With V trimmed by 6 bases and J by 1 base, 7 bases remained unmatched. Germline V gene sequence: CDR1 SQVTM, CDR2 ANQGSEA.

This clonotype was seen only a few times. CDR3 amino acids: CASSRDGSASYEQYF. The DNA of the CDR3 is TGCGCCAGCAGCCGAGACGGGTCGGCCTCCTACGAGCAGTACTTC. The rearrangement uses TRBV4-1 and TRBJ2-7; D uncertain. V lost 4 bases, J lost 0 bases, and 13 bases lay in between. The CDR3 is 15 residues long. Germline CDR1 reads MGHRA; CDR2 reads YSYEKL.

This clonotype turned up a few times. The gene calls are TRBV6-5 and TRBJ2-2, with D perhaps matching TRBD1 or TRBD2 (6 bases each). The CDR3 extends over 13 amino acids. CDR1 and CDR2 from the germline V gene are MNHEY and SVGAGI. V was clipped by 7 bases and J by 6 bases, with 12 bases between them. CDR3 in DNA: TGTGCCAGCAAGGGGGAGGTGTCCGGGGAGCTGTTTTTT. Translation gives CASKGEVSGELFF.

The gene calls are TRBV29-1 and TRBJ2-3; a weak D match, TRBD2 (6 bases). The V gene's germline CDR1 is SQVTM and CDR2 ANQGSEA. The V and J ends lost 7 bases and 0 bases respectively, with 14 bases between them. This CDR3 region has 14 residues. Here the CDR3 reads CSGGLTASTDTQYF. The DNA of the CDR3 is TGCAGCGGGGGACTGACAGCTAGCACAGATACGCAGTATTTT.

The J gene is TRBJ2-4, the V gene TRBV5-1; 10 bases line up with TRBD2. The germline V gene has CDR1 SGHRS and CDR2 YFSETQ. This CDR3 is 14 amino acids long. Trimming took 2 bases from V and 8 from J; bases not matched to a gene: 4. The chain's CDR3 is CASSFSGRTDIQYF. The CDR3 bases are TGCGCCAGCAGCTTTAGCGGGAGGACCGACATTCAGTACTTC.

The chain carries TRBV12-3 or TRBV12-4 and TRBJ1-5; D perhaps matches TRBD1 (5 bases). Trimming pared 6 bases from V and 4 bases from J, leaving 13 bases between. This CDR3 comprises 14 residues. CDR3 in amino acids: CASSPAGGNQPQHF. CDR3 nucleotides: TGTGCCAGCAGCCCGGCCGGGGGAAATCAGCCCCAGCATTTT.

CDR3 sequence (DNA): TGTGCCACCAGTGATTTACATGGGCGGGGCACAGATACGCAGTATTTT. It is translated as CATSDLHGRGTDTQYF. The gene calls are TRBV24-1 and TRBJ2-3; D is perhaps TRBD2 (5 bases). From germline, CDR1 is KGHDR and CDR2 SFDVKD. V lost 1 base, J lost 1 base, and 11 bases lay in between. This CDR3 has 16 amino acids.

This clonotype came up a few times. CDR3 in DNA: TGCAGCGTTGACTCGGGGTCCTACCAAGAGACCCAGTACTTC. Translating it yields CSVDSGSYQETQYF. The V and J genes are TRBV29-1 and TRBJ2-5; D might be TRBD2 (5 bases). This CDR3 is built from 14 residues. V lost 3 bases, J lost 0 bases, and 11 bases lay in between. CDR1 and CDR2 from the germline V gene are SQVTM and ANQGSEA.

The V gene is TRBV12-3 or TRBV12-4, the J gene TRBJ2-3, with 11 bases lining up with TRBD2. J lost 10 bases, V lost 6 bases, and 6 bases had no gene match. The CDR3 consists of 13 residues. CDR3 nucleotide sequence: TGTGCCAGCAGGGTTAGCGGGGGGGCTGCGCAGTATTTT. Its translation is CASRVSGGAAQYF.

The rearrangement links TRBV20-1 to TRBJ2-3; tentatively, D is TRBD2 (6 bases). The CDR3 sequence is 14 residues long. Germline CDR1 and CDR2: DFQATT and SNEGSKA (reference sequence). With 3 bases removed from V and 0 bases from J, the gap between germline ends came to 10 bases. CDR3 in amino acids: CSASGGASTDTQYF. CDR3 sequence (DNA): TGCAGTGCTAGCGGGGGAGCTAGCACAGATACGCAGTATTTT.

This rearrangement joins TRBV20-1 to TRBJ1-5; no firm D call. The germline CDR1 and CDR2 sequences are DFQATT and SNEGSKA (reference sequence). With 3 bases removed from V and 9 bases from J, the gap between germline ends came to 15 bases. CDR3 size: 13 residues. CDR3 sequence reads: CSARSQPRGPQHF. The CDR3, as DNA: TGCAGTGCTAGGAGTCAGCCGCGGGGGCCCCAGCATTTT.

The J gene is TRBJ2-7, the V gene TRBV20-1; D perhaps matches TRBD2 (5 bases). The CDR3 has 14 amino acids. Germline CDR1 DFQATT, CDR2 SNEGSKA (reference sequence). The germline V and J ends were trimmed by 5 bases and 2 bases, with 16 bases remaining between them. The CDR3 is CSAWESHPPYEQYF. CDR3 in DNA: TGCAGTGCTTGGGAGAGCCACCCCCCCTACGAGCAGTACTTC.

This clonotype was seen at least ten times. J is TRBJ2-3 and V is TRBV5-1; D gene uncertain. Germline CDR1 is SGHRS and CDR2 is YFSETQ. CDR3 size: 15 residues. Deletions cut 0 bases from V and 0 bases from J, with 8 bases between. CDR3 DNA sequence: TGCGCCAGCAGCTTGGGACAAGCGAGCACAGATACGCAGTATTTT. Translating gives CASSLGQASTDTQYF.

This rearrangement joins TRBV5-5 to TRBJ2-2; 14 nucleotides match TRBD2. Looked up from germline, CDR1 is SGHKS and CDR2 is YYEKEE (reference sequence). This CDR3 is 17 amino acids long. The V segment lost 3 bases and the J segment 2 bases; nucleotides outside the gene matches: 3. The CDR3 nucleotides read TGTGCCAGCAGCTGGGGACTAGCGGGGGTTAACACCGGGGAGCTGTTTTTT. It encodes CASSWGLAGVNTGELFF.

The V gene is TRBV11-2, the J gene TRBJ2-7, with D hard to call. Trimming removed 0 bases at V and 4 bases at J, with 13 bases between. Germline V CDR1 and CDR2: SGHAT, FQNNGV. The CDR3 covers 15 residues. DNA for the CDR3: TGTGCCAGCAGCTTAGATCAAGTGGCCTTTTACGAGCAGTACTTC. Amino acids: CASSLDQVAFYEQYF.